This is a list of T cell receptor beta chains from one sample in a study of cytotoxic CD8 clonotypes in ibrutinib-treated CLL. The data were produced by immunoSEQ multiplex PCR, yet TCRdb's version contains in-frame clones alone and is incomplete. The top ten hold roughly 3% of the sample, which has around 150,000 clones, roughly 84% seen once. This material consisted of PBMCs, taken at disease progression, from a patient treated with ibrutinib. Receptors originate from a human donor with chronic lymphocytic leukemia. CDR3s include the opening cysteine and the closing phenylalanine or tryptophan. The D gene is left open where the match is weak. Expanded clones are given a class, and other clones once, few, many or no size at all.

NA,TRBV14,TRBJ2-7,NA,CASSQGPGNYEQYF,TGTGCCAGCAGCCAAGGACCGGGAAACTACGAGCAGTACTTC
NA,TRBV10-3,TRBJ1-1,NA,CAISQGGTAEAFF,TGTGCCATCAGCCAAGGGGGTACGGCTGAAGCTTTCTTT
NA,TRBV6-1,TRBJ1-5,NA,CASSGGRVSNQPQHF,TGTGCCAGCAGTGGGGGCAGGGTTAGCAATCAGCCCCAGCATTTT
NA,TRBV28,TRBJ1-2,TRBD1,CASSALTGTVNYGYTF,TGTGCCAGCAGTGCACTGACCGGGACAGTCAACTATGGCTACACCTTC
NA,TRBV7-9,TRBJ2-7,NA,CASSPQGTDEQYF,TGTGCCAGCAGCCCGCAGGGGACGGACGAGCAGTACTTC
NA,TRBV5-4,TRBJ1-2,TRBD1,CASSNGTVIIYGYTF,TGTGCCAGCAGTAACGGGACAGTGATAATCTATGGCTACACCTTC
few,TRBV6-5,TRBJ1-5,NA,CASSSRQSNQPQHF,TGTGCCAGCAGCTCCCGACAAAGCAATCAGCCCCAGCATTTT
NA,TRBV4-1,TRBJ1-1,NA,CASSQVAGRWTEAFF,TGCGCCAGCAGCCAAGTTGCGGGTAGGTGGACTGAAGCTTTCTTT
NA,TRBV19,TRBJ1-2,NA,CASSGQGDYGYTF,TGTGCCAGTAGTGGGCAGGGAGACTATGGCTACACCTTC
NA,TRBV6-5,TRBJ2-7,TRBD2,CASSYFLAGSYEQYF,TGTGCCAGCAGTTACTTTCTAGCGGGCTCCTACGAGCAGTACTTC
few,TRBV7-2,TRBJ2-2,NA,CASSNYPIGELFF,TGTGCCAGCAGCAACTACCCCATAGGGGAGCTGTTTTTT
NA,TRBV4-1,TRBJ2-1,TRBD2,CASSQIPPSGGRERNEQFF,TGCGCCAGCAGCCAAATCCCTCCCTCCGGGGGGAGGGAGAGAAATGAGCAGTTCTTC
NA,TRBV18,TRBJ2-1,TRBD2,CASSPPAGGYNEQFF,TGTGCCAGCTCACCACCAGCGGGAGGGTACAATGAGCAGTTCTTC
NA,TRBV4-1,TRBJ2-5,NA,CASSQDPLRGQTQYF,TGCGCCAGCAGCCAAGACCCTTTGAGGGGACAGACCCAGTACTTC
NA,TRBV10-3,TRBJ2-2,NA,CAISEGADTGELFF,TGTGCCATCAGTGAGGGGGCAGACACCGGGGAGCTGTTTTTT
NA,TRBV28,TRBJ2-1,TRBD1,CASSPGQGSFNEQFF,TGTGCCAGCAGCCCGGGACAGGGTTCTTTTAATGAGCAGTTCTTC
NA,TRBV6-6,TRBJ1-4,NA,CASSQDSREKLFF,TGTGCCAGCAGCCAGGACAGTCGAGAAAAACTGTTTTTT
NA,TRBV4-2,TRBJ2-5,NA,CASSQDRRDPPQYF,TGTGCCAGCAGCCAAGATCGCAGGGATCCCCCCCAGTACTTC
NA,TRBV11-2,TRBJ2-1,NA,CASSPWSYNEQFF,TGTGCCAGCAGCCCATGGTCTTACAATGAGCAGTTCTTC
few,TRBV4-1,TRBJ1-2,NA,CASSTETGHGYTF,TGCGCCAGCAGTACCGAGACAGGCCATGGCTACACCTTC
NA,TRBV5-1,TRBJ2-1,TRBD2,CASSLVSGLAGNNEQFF,TGCGCCAGCAGCTTGGTGTCCGGACTAGCGGGAAACAATGAGCAGTTCTTC
NA,TRBV19,TRBJ2-7,TRBD1,CASSWTGQAPNSQYF,TGTGCCAGTAGTTGGACAGGCCAGGCCCCCAACTCGCAGTACTTC